This T cell receptor beta chain appears in the sequencing data of a study of regulatory T cells in long-lasting Graves disease. The CDR3 loop spans 14 amino acids. In germline, CDR1 is MDHEN, CDR2 SYDVKM. The ends were cut back, 3 bases at V and 5 bases at J, with 14 bases in the middle. This clonotype was detected many times. Construction of TCR beta libraries relied on iRepertoire HTBI primers and on Arm-PCR targeting CDR3 regions. MiXCR, run by TCRdb on the multiplex PCR reads, gives a single entry per CDR3 protein. The table lists under 500,000 distinct CDR3 sequences, around 17% of them singletons. Time point given: newly diagnosed GD, antithyroid drugs for less than 3 months. Extracted RNA from PBMCs served as the source of the TCR library. The same sample was also used in a study of T cells in Graves' hyperthyroidism and ophthalmopathy. From that second work: The TCR CDR3 was amplified in a first-round RT-PCR using the HTBI primer set.

This rearrangement joins TRBV28 to TRBJ2-7; D perhaps matches TRBD1 (6 bases). This clonotype was sampled from a woman aged 25 to 39 with Graves disease. This sample comprised peripheral blood mononuclear cells (PBMCs), obtained at new diagnosis, from a patient treated with antithyroid drugs. The CDR3 loop is CASSLTTGTHEQYF. The CDR3 DNA is TGTGCCAGCAGTTTGACTACAGGGACCCACGAGCAGTACTTC. Together with reference TRBV28 and TRBJ2-7, the CDR3 gives the full variable domain: DVKVTQSSRYLVKRTGEKVFLECVQDMDHENMFWYRQDPGLGLRLIYFSYDVKMKEKGDIPEGYSVSREKKERFSLILESASTNQTSMYLCASSLTTGTHEQYFGPGTRLTVT.